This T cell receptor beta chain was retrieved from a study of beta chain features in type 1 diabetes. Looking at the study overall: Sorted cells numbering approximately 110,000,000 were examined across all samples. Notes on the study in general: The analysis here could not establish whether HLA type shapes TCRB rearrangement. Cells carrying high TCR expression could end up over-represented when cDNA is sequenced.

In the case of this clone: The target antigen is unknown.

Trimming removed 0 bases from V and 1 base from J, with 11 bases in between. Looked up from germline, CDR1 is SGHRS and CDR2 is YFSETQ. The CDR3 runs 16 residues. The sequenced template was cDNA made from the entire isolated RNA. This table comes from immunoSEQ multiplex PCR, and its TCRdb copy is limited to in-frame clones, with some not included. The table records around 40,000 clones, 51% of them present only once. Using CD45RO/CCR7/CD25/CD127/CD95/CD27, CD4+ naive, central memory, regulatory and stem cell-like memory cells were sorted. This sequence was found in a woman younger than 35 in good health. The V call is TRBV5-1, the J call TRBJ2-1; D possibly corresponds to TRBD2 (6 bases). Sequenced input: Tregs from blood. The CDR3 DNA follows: TGCGCCAGCAGCTTGGTCGGCGGGGCGTCCTACAATGAGCAGTTCTTC. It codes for CASSLVGGASYNEQFF.